One and the same sample provided the 18 T cell receptor beta chains below, sequenced in a study of CD8 T cells in ankylosing spondylitis. TCRdb reprocessed the 5' RACE reads with MiXCR, giving one entry per CDR3 protein. The table has over 150,000 distinct CDR3 sequences, about 13% seen once; the top ten hold 16%. Sequences were obtained from blood, either unsorted or a sorted T cell fraction (not recorded which). The source is a male donor with ankylosing spondylitis or in good health (not recorded which).

The genes are TRBV4-1 and TRBJ1-4; 10 bases match TRBD1. From germline, CDR1 is MGHRA and CDR2 YSYEKL. The trim removed 2 bases at V and 8 bases at J, leaving 5 bases unmatched. The CDR3 totals 15 residues. CDR3 sequence reads: CASSQYGTGDEKLFF. The CDR3 coding sequence is TGCGCCAGCAGCCAATACGGGACAGGGGACGAAAAACTGTTTTTT.

V usage is TRBV28 and J usage is TRBJ1-2; perhaps TRBD1 as D (6 bases). CDR1 is MDHEN and CDR2 is SYDVKM in the germline V gene. The CDR3 runs to 15 residues. With 8 bases removed from V and 0 bases from J, the gap between germline ends came to 16 bases. CDR3 bases: TGTGCCAGCGCACTAAGGACAGATTCTAACTATGGCTACACCTTC. It encodes CASALRTDSNYGYTF.

The chain uses TRBV6-2 or TRBV6-3 and TRBJ1-2; D unclear. Per germline, CDR1 MNHEY and CDR2 SVGEGT. Trimming removed 7 bases at V and 6 bases at J, with 15 bases between. The CDR3 runs 13 residues. Here the CDR3 reads CASTGYLADGYTF. Here the CDR3 DNA reads TGTGCCAGCACGGGTTACCTAGCCGATGGCTACACCTTC.

This clonotype was observed a handful of times. J is TRBJ2-7 and V is TRBV7-9; D possibly corresponds to TRBD2 (5 bases). Germline V gives CDR1 SEHNR, CDR2 FQNEAQ (reference sequence). The V gene lost 7 bases and the J gene lost 3 bases, with 19 bases spanning the gap. The CDR3 length is 15 residues. CDR3 nucleotide sequence: TGTGCCAGCATCCCACTCGAATCTGCGGGCTACGAGCAGTACTTC. Its protein is CASIPLESAGYEQYF.

Only a few counts were recorded for this clonotype. The chain couples TRBV12-3 or TRBV12-4 to TRBJ1-6; no definite D call. The CDR3 totals 15 residues. Trimming shortened V by 2 bases and J by 8 bases, and 13 bases separated the two germline ends. CDR3 in amino acids: CASSLSLDRHSPLHF. The CDR3 nucleotides read TGTGCCAGCAGTTTAAGCTTAGACCGGCATTCACCCCTCCACTTT.

The chain is built from TRBV27 and TRBJ2-5; D is unclear. CDR3 length equals 16 residues. Germline CDR1 and CDR2: MNHEY and SMNVEV (reference sequence). Trimming took off 1 base at V and 4 bases at J, with 16 bases between the two ends. In nucleotides, the CDR3 is TGTGCCAGCAGTTTATGGCCCCCTTCCACTGGAGAGACCCAGTACTTC. Protein: CASSLWPPSTGETQYF.

The chain couples TRBV6-4 to TRBJ1-2, with D possibly being TRBD1 (5 bases). Per germline, CDR1 MRHNA and CDR2 SNTAGT. V lost 6 bases and J 2 bases, leaving 13 bases between the germline ends. CDR3 length: 14 amino acids. Written as DNA, the CDR3 is TGTGCCAGCAGCCCGACAGTCGTCAACTATGGCTACACCTTC. Translated, it gives CASSPTVVNYGYTF.

This clonotype was recorded many times. The rearrangement links TRBV5-1 to TRBJ2-5; TRBD1 or TRBD2 may be the D gene (6 bases each). Trimming took 0 bases from V and 4 from J, leaving 13 bases between them. Germline loops: CDR1 SGHRS, CDR2 YFSETQ. This CDR3 has 15 residues. The CDR3 reads CASSLEVGGLETQYF. The CDR3 DNA is TGCGCCAGCAGCTTGGAAGTCGGGGGCTTAGAGACCCAGTACTTC.

This clonotype was detected a few times. The chain is built from TRBV3-1 and TRBJ2-7; D is perhaps TRBD1 (5 bases). CDR3 length equals 15 residues. Germline values: CDR1 LGHDT, CDR2 YNNKEL (reference sequence). V was cut by 0 bases and J by 3 bases, with 12 bases left in between. For the CDR3, the DNA is TGTGCCAGCAGCCAAGATTCGACAGCTGTCTACGAGCAGTACTTC. Residues: CASSQDSTAVYEQYF.

The chain is built from TRBV4-1 and TRBJ2-3, with a weak D call TRBD1 (6 bases). The CDR3 sequence is 16 residues long. Germline V CDR1 and CDR2: MGHRA, YSYEKL. Trimming pared 3 bases from V and 6 bases from J, leaving 19 bases between. The CDR3 DNA reads as TGCGCCAGCAGCCAGCCCGGGACCCCAGGGGCGGATACGCAGTATTTT. Translation: CASSQPGTPGADTQYF.

There are a few counts of this clonotype. The V and J genes are TRBV20-1 and TRBJ2-1, with TRBD2 matching 11 bases. Germline CDR1 and CDR2: DFQATT and SNEGSKA (reference sequence). There are 14 residues in the CDR3. V gave up 5 bases and J gave up 4 bases; unmatched junction bases: 4. The CDR3 sequence: CSALSGGAYNEQFF. The CDR3 DNA is TGCAGTGCTCTTAGCGGGGGGGCTTACAATGAGCAGTTCTTC.

This clonotype was counted ten times or more. The chain is built from TRBV12-3 or TRBV12-4 and TRBJ1-4; the D gene is possibly TRBD1 (5 bases). The CDR3 runs 14 residues. Trimming removed 4 bases at V and 3 bases at J, with 9 bases between. The CDR3 coding sequence is TGTGCCAGCAGTTCCAGGGCGGCTAATGAAAAACTGTTTTTT. Its protein product is CASSSRAANEKLFF.

The rearrangement joins TRBV5-5 to TRBJ2-7; the D gene is possibly TRBD1 (5 bases). This CDR3 comprises 16 residues. The V end was cut by 4 bases, the J end by 0 bases, with 17 bases between. CDR1 is SGHKS and CDR2 is YYEKEE in the germline V gene (reference sequence). CDR3 coding DNA: TGTGCCAGCAGCCCTAAGGGCAGGGCGAGCTCCTACGAGCAGTACTTC. Its translation: CASSPKGRASSYEQYF. The whole variable domain, filled in from reference TRBV5-5 and TRBJ2-7, reads DAGVTQSPTHLIKTRGQQVTLRCSPISGHKSVSWYQQVLGQGPQFIFQYYEKEERGRGNFPDRFSARQFPNYSSELNVNALLLGDSALYLCASSPKGRASSYEQYFGPGTRLTVT.

This chain connects TRBV7-2 to TRBJ2-1; 10 bases fit TRBD2. Germline V gene sequence: CDR1 SGHTA, CDR2 FQGNSA. The CDR3 length is 16 residues. The ends lost 5 bases at V and 2 bases at J; junction bases unmatched: 6. The CDR3 loop is CASSPSGRFTYNEQFF. The CDR3 DNA is TGTGCCAGCAGCCCTAGCGGGAGATTCACCTACAATGAGCAGTTCTTC.

CDR3 nucleotide sequence: TGTGCCAGCAGTTTAGTACTCCTGGTGGGTTACGAGCAGTACTTC. This encodes CASSLVLLVGYEQYF. The V gene is TRBV28, the J gene TRBJ2-7; D call uncertain. V gave up 2 bases and J gave up 4 bases, with 15 bases separating them. The germline V gene has CDR1 MDHEN and CDR2 SYDVKM. The CDR3 length is 15 residues.

Only a few counts were recorded for this clonotype. This chain connects TRBV10-2 to TRBJ1-1; the match to TRBD1 covers 7 bases. Germline lookup yields CDR1 WSHSY and CDR2 SAAADI. After removal of 6 bases from V and 4 bases from J, the junction contained 20 bases not matched to a gene. The CDR3 runs to 18 residues. CDR3 protein: CASSLFRGFSLVGTEAFF. The CDR3 region has the DNA TGCGCCAGCAGCCTCTTCAGGGGGTTTAGTCTGGTCGGCACTGAAGCTTTCTTT.

The gene calls are TRBV14 and TRBJ1-2, with D unresolved. The length of the CDR3 is 15 residues. Germline values: CDR1 SGHDN, CDR2 FVKESK. V was trimmed by 4 bases and J by 6 bases, leaving 18 bases between them. CDR3 in DNA: TGTGCCAGCAGCCCCCAGGCGGGATCTGGGGATGGCTACACCTTC. Translation gives CASSPQAGSGDGYTF. The full variable domain, completed using reference TRBV14 and TRBJ1-2, is EAGVTQFPSHSVIEKGQTVTLRCDPISGHDNLYWYRRVMGKEIKFLLHFVKESKQDESGMPNNRFLAERTGGTYSTLKVQPAELEDSGVYFCASSPQAGSGDGYTFGSGTRLTVV.

This clonotype has just a few counts. This chain uses TRBV2 with TRBJ2-1; 10 bases map to TRBD2. V shed 3 bases, J shed 2 bases, and the junction held 1 base outside the gene matches. The CDR3 contains 15 residues. Germline CDR1 reads SNHLY; CDR2 reads FYNNEI. The CDR3 bases are TGTGCCAGCAGTGACAGCGGGAGGGCCTACAATGAGCAGTTCTTC. Residues: CASSDSGRAYNEQFF.